The 8 T cell receptor beta chains below all came from one sample that was sequenced in a study of T-cell memory formation after mild COVID-19. TCRdb re-called the 5' RACE reads with MiXCR, one entry per CDR3 protein. The table lists roughly 300,000 distinct CDR3 sequences, around 8% of them singletons. Specimen: PBMCs or a T cell subset sorted from them (not recorded which). The receptor source for this set is a man between 18 and 35 years old who had mild COVID-19 (a few samples of this study predate the infection). Cell type and time point are not known.

This clonotype has more than one count but fewer than ten. The chain links TRBV4-1 to TRBJ1-4, with 10 nucleotides matching TRBD1. The CDR3 totals 16 residues. The germline V gene has CDR1 MGHRA and CDR2 YSYEKL. After removal of 4 bases from V and 6 bases from J, the junction contained 8 bases not matched to a gene. Here the CDR3 DNA reads TGCGCCAGCAGCCGTTCCCCCGGGACAGGGGATGAAAAACTGTTTTTT. It yields the protein CASSRSPGTGDEKLFF.

This rearrangement joins TRBV20-1 to TRBJ2-2; D not resolved. The V end lost 1 base, the J end lost 6 bases, and 9 bases lay between the germline ends. The CDR3 spans 13 residues. The germline gives CDR1 DFQATT, CDR2 SNEGSKA (reference sequence). The CDR3 is CSARGAAAGELFF. CDR3 DNA sequence: TGCAGTGCTAGAGGGGCGGCCGCCGGGGAGCTGTTTTTT.

This clonotype was detected ten times or more. The genes are TRBV12-3 or TRBV12-4 and TRBJ2-7; 9 bases are a match to TRBD2. The V gene end was trimmed by 6 bases and the J gene end by 0 bases; junction bases not matched to a gene: 6. This CDR3 contains 15 residues. CDR3 in DNA: TGTGCCAGCAGACATAGCGGGAGCAGCTCCTACGAGCAGTACGTC. Translation: CASRHSGSSSYEQYV.

This clonotype was detected a few times. CDR3 nucleotide sequence: TGCGCCAGCAGCCACAGGATCTCTGGGGCCAACGTCCTGACTTTC. It encodes CASSHRISGANVLTF. V is TRBV4-3 and J is TRBJ2-6; D call uncertain. V lost 3 bases, J lost 0 bases, and 6 bases lay in between. The germline gives CDR1 LGHNA, CDR2 YSLEER. The CDR3 is 15 residues long.

This clonotype was observed a handful of times. The chain employs TRBV19 and TRBJ2-2; D is unresolved. Trimming cost V 2 bases and J 4 bases, with 8 bases left between them. The CDR3 is made up of 14 amino acids. In germline, CDR1 is LNHDA, CDR2 SQIVND (reference sequence). CDR3 DNA: TGTGCCAGTAGTATAATGCCGAGCACCGGGGAGCTGTTTTTT. This codes for CASSIMPSTGELFF.

This clonotype was counted between two and nine times. V usage is TRBV4-3 and J usage is TRBJ2-3; 9 nucleotides align to TRBD1. The CDR3 is made up of 15 amino acids. Germline CDR1 LGHNA, CDR2 YSLEER. V trimming: 4 bases; J trimming: 3 bases; junction bases outside the gene matches: 5. In DNA form, the CDR3 reads TGCGCCAGCAGCCCCCGGACAGGGGTGACAGATACGCAGTATTTT. Its protein product is CASSPRTGVTDTQYF.

The chain combines TRBV27 with TRBJ2-5; a weak D match, TRBD1 (7 bases). Germline V CDR1 and CDR2: MNHEY, SMNVEV (reference sequence). The CDR3 totals 17 residues. V shed 4 bases and J shed 2 bases, with 20 bases lying between them. CDR3: CASSSNVGGQRQETQYF. The DNA of the CDR3 is TGTGCCAGCAGTTCAAACGTGGGGGGACAGAGACAAGAGACCCAGTACTTC.

The chain links TRBV5-1 to TRBJ2-6; TRBD1 agrees at 9 bases. The CDR3 loop spans 18 amino acids. The junction had 6 bases not matched to a gene; V was cut back by 2 bases and J by 0 bases. Germline CDR1 reads SGHRS; CDR2 reads YFSETQ. CDR3: CASSLQGALSSGANVLTF. CDR3 nucleotide sequence: TGCGCCAGCAGCTTACAGGGGGCCCTGAGCTCTGGGGCCAACGTCCTGACTTTC.